The text below deals with one T cell receptor (beta chain). This record belongs to a study of blood T cell repertoires in COVID-19. Germline CDR1 and CDR2: SGDLS and YYNGEE. The CDR3 consists of 14 residues. V gave up 0 bases and J gave up 7 bases; unmatched junction bases: 3. Authors' processing steps: How many nucleated cells were present was estimated from reference gene primer amplification. Sequenced by immunoSEQ multiplex PCR; TCRdb stores in-frame clones only, minus some. V, J and clone size are taken as reported in that table, and D and trimming were inferred from the DNA itself. The sample includes under 250,000 clones, under 90% of them seen just once. Participants spanned ages roughly 18 to 95 years and resided in 20 to 30 US areas.

The sample taken for sequencing was PBMCs or T cells enriched from blood (not recorded which). The sequence was collected from a woman aged 55-69 years who had recovered from COVID-19. V and J are TRBV9 and TRBJ1-5, with 8 bases fitting TRBD1. The CDR3 is CASSVGTGFQPQHF. The CDR3 DNA reads TGTGCCAGCAGCGTAGGGACAGGGTTCCAGCCCCAGCATTTT.